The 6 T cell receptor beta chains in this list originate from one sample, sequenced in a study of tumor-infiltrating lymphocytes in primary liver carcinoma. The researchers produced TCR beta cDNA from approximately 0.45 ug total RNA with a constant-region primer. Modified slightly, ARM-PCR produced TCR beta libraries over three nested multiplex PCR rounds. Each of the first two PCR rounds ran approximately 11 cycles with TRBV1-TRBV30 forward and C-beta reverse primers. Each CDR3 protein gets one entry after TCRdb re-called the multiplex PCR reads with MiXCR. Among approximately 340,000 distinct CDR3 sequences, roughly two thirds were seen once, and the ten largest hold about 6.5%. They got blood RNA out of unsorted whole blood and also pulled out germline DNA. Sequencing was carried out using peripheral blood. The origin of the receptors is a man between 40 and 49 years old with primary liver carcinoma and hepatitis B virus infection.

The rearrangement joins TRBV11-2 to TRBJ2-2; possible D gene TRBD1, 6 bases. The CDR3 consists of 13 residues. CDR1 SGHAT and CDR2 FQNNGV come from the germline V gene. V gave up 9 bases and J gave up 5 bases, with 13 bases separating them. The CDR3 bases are TGTGCCAGACGTCAACAGGGTACCGGGGAGCTGTTTTTT. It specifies CARRQQGTGELFF.

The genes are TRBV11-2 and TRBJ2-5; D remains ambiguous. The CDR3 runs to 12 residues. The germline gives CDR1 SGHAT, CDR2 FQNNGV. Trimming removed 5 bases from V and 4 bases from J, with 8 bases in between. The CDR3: CASSPMGETQYF. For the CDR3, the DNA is TGTGCCAGCAGCCCGATGGGAGAGACCCAGTACTTC.

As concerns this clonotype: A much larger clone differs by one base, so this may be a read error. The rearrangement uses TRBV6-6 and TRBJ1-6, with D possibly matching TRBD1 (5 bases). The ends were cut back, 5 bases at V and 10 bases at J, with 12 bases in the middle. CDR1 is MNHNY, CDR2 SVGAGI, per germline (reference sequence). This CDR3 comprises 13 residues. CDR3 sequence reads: CASSMTVGSPLHF. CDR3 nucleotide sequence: TGTGCCAGCAGTATGACAGTGGGGTCACCCCTCCACTTT.

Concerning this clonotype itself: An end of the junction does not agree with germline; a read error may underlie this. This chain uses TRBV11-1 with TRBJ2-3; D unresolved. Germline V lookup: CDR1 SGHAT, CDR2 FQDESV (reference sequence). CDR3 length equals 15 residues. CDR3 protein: CASTLLGGSANTQYF. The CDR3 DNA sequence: TGTGCCAGCACCTTACTGGGTGGCAGCGCAAATACGCAGTATTTT.

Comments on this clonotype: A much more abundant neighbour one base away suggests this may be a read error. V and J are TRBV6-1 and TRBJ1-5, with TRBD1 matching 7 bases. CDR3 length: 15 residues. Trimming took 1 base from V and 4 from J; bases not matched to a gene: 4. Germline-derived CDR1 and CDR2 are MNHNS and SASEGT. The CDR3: CASSEEQQGNQPQHF. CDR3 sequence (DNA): TGTGCCAGCAGTGAAGAGCAACAGGGGAATCAGCCCCAGCATTTT.

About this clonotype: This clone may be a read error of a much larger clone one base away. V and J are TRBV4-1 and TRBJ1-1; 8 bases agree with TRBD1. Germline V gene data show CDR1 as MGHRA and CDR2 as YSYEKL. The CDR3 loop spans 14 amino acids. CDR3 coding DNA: TGCACCAGCAGCCAAGAGAGGACAGGGACTGAAGCTTTCTTT. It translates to CTSSQERTGTEAFF.